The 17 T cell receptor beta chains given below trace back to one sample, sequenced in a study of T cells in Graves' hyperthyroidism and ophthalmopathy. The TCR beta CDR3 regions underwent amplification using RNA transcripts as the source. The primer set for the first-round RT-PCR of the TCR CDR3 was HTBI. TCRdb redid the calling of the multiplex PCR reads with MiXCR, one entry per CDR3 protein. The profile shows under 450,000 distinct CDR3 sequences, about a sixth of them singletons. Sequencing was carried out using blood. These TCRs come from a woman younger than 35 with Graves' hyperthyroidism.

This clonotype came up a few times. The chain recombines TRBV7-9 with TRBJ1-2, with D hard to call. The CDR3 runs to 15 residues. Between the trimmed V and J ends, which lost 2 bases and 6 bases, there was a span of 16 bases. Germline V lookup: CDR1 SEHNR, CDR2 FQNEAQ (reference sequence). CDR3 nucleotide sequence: TGTGCCAGCAGCTTAAGTTCGGCAACGGCGAATGGCTACACCTTC. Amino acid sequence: CASSLSSATANGYTF.

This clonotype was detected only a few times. DNA of the CDR3: TGCGCCAGCAGCTCGCAGGGGGTAGGGGCAGATACGCAGTATTTT. It translates to CASSSQGVGADTQYF. The gene calls are TRBV5-1 and TRBJ2-3; 7 bases fit TRBD1. The CDR3 is 15 residues long. Germline-derived CDR1 and CDR2 are SGHRS and YFSETQ. J gave up 4 bases and V 3 bases, and 8 bases lay outside the gene matches.

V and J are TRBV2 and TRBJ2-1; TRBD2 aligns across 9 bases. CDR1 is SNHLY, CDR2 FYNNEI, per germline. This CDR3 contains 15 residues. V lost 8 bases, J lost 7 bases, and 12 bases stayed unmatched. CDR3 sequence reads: CASAGVLAGLNEQFF. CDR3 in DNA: TGTGCCAGCGCGGGGGTGCTAGCGGGGCTGAATGAGCAGTTCTTC.

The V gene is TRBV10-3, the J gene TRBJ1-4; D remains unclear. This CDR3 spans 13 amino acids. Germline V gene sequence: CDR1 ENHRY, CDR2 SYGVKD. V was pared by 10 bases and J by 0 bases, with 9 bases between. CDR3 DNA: TGTGCCACCCGGGCGGCAACTAATGAAAAACTGTTTTTT. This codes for CATRAATNEKLFF.

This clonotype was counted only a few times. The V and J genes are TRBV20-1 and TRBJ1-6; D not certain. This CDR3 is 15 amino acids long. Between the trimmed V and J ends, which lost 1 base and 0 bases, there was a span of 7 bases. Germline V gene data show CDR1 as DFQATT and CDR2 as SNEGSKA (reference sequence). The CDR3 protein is CSARVAGSYNSPLHF. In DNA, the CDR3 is TGCAGTGCTAGAGTAGCAGGCTCCTATAATTCACCCCTCCACTTT.

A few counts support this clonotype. The CDR3: CASSHGTGLEKLFF. Written as DNA, the CDR3 is TGTGCCAGCAGCCACGGGACAGGGCTTGAAAAACTGTTTTTT. V usage is TRBV27 and J usage is TRBJ1-4; TRBD1 matches 9 bases. Germline CDR1 MNHEY, CDR2 SMNVEV (reference sequence). The CDR3 has 14 amino acids. With V trimmed by 6 bases and J by 7 bases, 6 bases remained unmatched.

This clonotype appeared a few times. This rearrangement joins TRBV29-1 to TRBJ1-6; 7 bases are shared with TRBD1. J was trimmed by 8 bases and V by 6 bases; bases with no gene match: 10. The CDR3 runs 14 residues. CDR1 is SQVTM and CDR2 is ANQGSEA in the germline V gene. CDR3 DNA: TGCAGCGTCGCGTCAGGGGGTAGGGATTCACCCCTCCACTTT. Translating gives CSVASGGRDSPLHF.

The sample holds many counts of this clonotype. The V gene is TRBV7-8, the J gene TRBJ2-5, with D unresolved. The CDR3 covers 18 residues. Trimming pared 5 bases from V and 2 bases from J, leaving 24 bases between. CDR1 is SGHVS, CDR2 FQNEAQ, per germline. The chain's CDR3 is CASSTNPDGRTAQETQYF. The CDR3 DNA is TGTGCCAGCAGCACCAACCCGGACGGCCGGACCGCTCAAGAGACCCAGTACTTC.

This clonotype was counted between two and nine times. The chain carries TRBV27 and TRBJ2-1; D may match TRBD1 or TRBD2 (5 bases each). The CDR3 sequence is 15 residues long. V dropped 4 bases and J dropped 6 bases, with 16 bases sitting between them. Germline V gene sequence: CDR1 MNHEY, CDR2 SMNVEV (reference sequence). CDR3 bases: TGTGCCAGCAGTTCGCTGACAGCGAGGGTCAATGAGCAGTTCTTC. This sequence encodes CASSSLTARVNEQFF.

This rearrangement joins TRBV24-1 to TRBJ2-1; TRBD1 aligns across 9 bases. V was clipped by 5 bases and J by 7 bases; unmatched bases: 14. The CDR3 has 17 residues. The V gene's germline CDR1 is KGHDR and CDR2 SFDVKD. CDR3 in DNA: TGTGCCACCAGTGTCGAAGGACAGGGGAAAAGAAGTAATGAGCAGTTCTTC. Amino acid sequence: CATSVEGQGKRSNEQFF.

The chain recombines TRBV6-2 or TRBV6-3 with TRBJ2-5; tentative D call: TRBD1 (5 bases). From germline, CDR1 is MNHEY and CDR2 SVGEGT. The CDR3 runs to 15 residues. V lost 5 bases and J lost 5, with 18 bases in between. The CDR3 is CASSPSSQGHETQYF. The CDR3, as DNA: TGTGCCAGCAGTCCGTCGAGTCAGGGCCATGAGACCCAGTACTTC.

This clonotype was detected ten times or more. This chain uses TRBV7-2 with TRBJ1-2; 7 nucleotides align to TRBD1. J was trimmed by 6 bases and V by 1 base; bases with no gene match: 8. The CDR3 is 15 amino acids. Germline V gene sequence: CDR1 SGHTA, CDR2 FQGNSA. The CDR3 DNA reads TGTGCCAGCAGCTTAGGGCAAGGGGGCGCTAATGGCTACACCTTC. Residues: CASSLGQGGANGYTF.

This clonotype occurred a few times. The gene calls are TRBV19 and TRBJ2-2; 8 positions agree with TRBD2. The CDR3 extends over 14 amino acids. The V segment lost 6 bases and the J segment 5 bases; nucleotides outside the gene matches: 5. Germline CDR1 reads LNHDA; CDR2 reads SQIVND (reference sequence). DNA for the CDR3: TGTGCCAGTAGAGGACTAGCAGCGACCGGGGAGCTGTTTTTT. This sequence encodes CASRGLAATGELFF.

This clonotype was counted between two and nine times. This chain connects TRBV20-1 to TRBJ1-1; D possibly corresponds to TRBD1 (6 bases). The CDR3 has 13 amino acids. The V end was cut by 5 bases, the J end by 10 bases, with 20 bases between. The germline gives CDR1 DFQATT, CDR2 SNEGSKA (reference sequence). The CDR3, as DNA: TGCAGTGCTTCGACAGGCCTGACTGTGGGAGCTTTCTTT. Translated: CSASTGLTVGAFF.

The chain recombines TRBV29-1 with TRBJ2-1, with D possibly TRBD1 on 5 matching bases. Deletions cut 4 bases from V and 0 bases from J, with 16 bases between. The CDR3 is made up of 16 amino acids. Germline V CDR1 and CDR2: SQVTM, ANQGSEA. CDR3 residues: CSVGIRVWGSYNEQFF. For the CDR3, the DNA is TGCAGCGTTGGGATCAGGGTTTGGGGCTCCTACAATGAGCAGTTCTTC.

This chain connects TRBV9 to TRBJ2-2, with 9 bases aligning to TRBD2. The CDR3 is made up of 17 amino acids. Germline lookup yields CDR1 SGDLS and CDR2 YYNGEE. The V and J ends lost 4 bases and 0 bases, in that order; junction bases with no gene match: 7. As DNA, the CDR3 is TGTGCCAGCAGCATTCTCGGACTAGCGCCGAACACCGGGGAGCTGTTTTTT. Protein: CASSILGLAPNTGELFF.

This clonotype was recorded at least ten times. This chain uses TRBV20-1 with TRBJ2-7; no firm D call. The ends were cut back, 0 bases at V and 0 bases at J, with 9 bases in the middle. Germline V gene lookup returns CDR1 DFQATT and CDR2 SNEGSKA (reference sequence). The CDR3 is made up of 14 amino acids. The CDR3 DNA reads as TGCAGTGCTAGAGATCTGGATCACTCCTACGAGCAGTACTTC. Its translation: CSARDLDHSYEQYF.